The 18 T cell receptor beta chains given below trace back to one sample, sequenced in a study of beta chain features in type 1 diabetes. Study conclusions and caveats: Among patients with Type 1 diabetes, TCRB CDR3s were moderately but significantly shorter in every one of the four CD4+ subsets.

The antigens of these receptors remain unknown. Of the isolated RNA, all was reverse transcribed, and so the sequenced material was expressed TCRB transcripts. Clones were read by immunoSEQ multiplex PCR, and TCRdb kept only the in-frame ones, dropping some. The repertoire holds 240,000 or so clones, over 20% seen once, with 0.028% in the top ten. Sequenced material: naive CD4+ T cells from blood. These receptors originate from a middle-aged woman with type 1 diabetes.

The chain is built from TRBV7-2 and TRBJ1-5, with TRBD1 as a possible D gene (5 bases). Between the trimmed V and J ends, which lost 5 bases and 4 bases, there was a span of 12 bases. Germline loops: CDR1 SGHTA, CDR2 FQGNSA. The length of the CDR3 is 14 residues. CDR3: CASSRTGNNQPQHF. CDR3 sequence (DNA): TGTGCCAGCAGCCGTACAGGAAATAATCAGCCCCAGCATTTT.

J is TRBJ2-1 and V is TRBV14, with 8 positions matching TRBD2. The germline V gene has CDR1 SGHDN and CDR2 FVKESK. The V gene end was trimmed by 3 bases and the J gene end by 6 bases; junction bases not matched to a gene: 10. The CDR3 spans 16 residues. Written as DNA, the CDR3 is TGTGCCAGCAGCCAGGGCGCCGGGACTAGAAGCAATGAGCAGTTCTTC. This gives the protein CASSQGAGTRSNEQFF.

This clone has a handful of counts. The rearrangement joins TRBV28 to TRBJ2-5; tentative D call: TRBD1 (5 bases). Trimming took off 8 bases at V and 4 bases at J, with 17 bases between the two ends. The CDR3 covers 14 residues. Germline V gene sequence: CDR1 MDHEN, CDR2 SYDVKM. The CDR3 DNA reads TGTGCCAGCCCAACGGCAGGGCAATTAGAGACCCAGTACTTC. It encodes CASPTAGQLETQYF.

This clone was counted between two and nine times. The chain is built from TRBV7-2 and TRBJ1-5; D gene uncertain. Per the germline V gene, CDR1 is SGHTA and CDR2 is FQGNSA. The V gene lost 1 base and the J gene lost 9 bases, with 13 bases spanning the gap. The CDR3 covers 14 residues. The CDR3 nucleotides are TGTGCCAGCAGCTTAGAATTTGCGCTAACGCCCCAGCATTTT. Translation gives CASSLEFALTPQHF.

The chain joins TRBV30 to TRBJ2-2; unclear D gene. Germline-derived CDR1 and CDR2 are GTSNPN and SVGIG (reference sequence). V lost 0 bases to trimming and J lost 5 bases, with 10 bases between them. The CDR3 consists of 14 residues. CDR3 sequence (DNA): TGTGCCTGGAGTGTACCCTACTTGACCGGGGAGCTGTTTTTT. Translating gives CAWSVPYLTGELFF.

Only a few counts were recorded for this clone. This chain connects TRBV18 to TRBJ2-2, with 9 positions matching TRBD1. The CDR3 consists of 16 residues. Unmatched junction bases numbered 6, after V lost 3 bases and J lost 4 bases. Germline CDR1 KGHSH, CDR2 LQKENI. The CDR3 loop is CASSPFGTGRTGELFF. CDR3 nucleotide sequence: TGTGCCAGCTCACCCTTCGGGACAGGGCGCACCGGGGAGCTGTTTTTT.

The chain links TRBV9 to TRBJ2-7; D remains unclear. The germline V gene has CDR1 SGDLS and CDR2 YYNGEE. V lost 3 bases to trimming and J lost 1 base, with 11 bases between them. The CDR3 covers 14 residues. The CDR3 protein is CASSEVGQSYEQYF. CDR3 bases: TGTGCCAGCAGCGAAGTTGGCCAGTCCTACGAGCAGTACTTC.

V and J are TRBV29-1 and TRBJ2-7, with D possibly TRBD2 on 6 matching bases. With 3 bases removed from V and 6 bases from J, the gap between germline ends came to 15 bases. The CDR3 sequence is 13 residues long. CDR1 SQVTM and CDR2 ANQGSEA come from the germline V gene. CDR3 sequence reads: CSVDLGRLGEQYF. The CDR3 DNA follows: TGCAGCGTTGATCTCGGGAGACTTGGCGAGCAGTACTTC.

The sample holds a few counts of this clone. The rearrangement links TRBV6-5 to TRBJ1-1; 8 bases line up with TRBD1. This CDR3 has 13 amino acids. Losses at the gene ends were 3 bases for V and 4 bases for J; bases not matched to a gene: 1. The V gene's germline CDR1 is MNHEY and CDR2 SVGAGI. The CDR3 DNA reads TGTGCCAGCAGTTATACAGGGGGCACTGAAGCTTTCTTT. Encoded protein: CASSYTGGTEAFF.

V and J are TRBV28 and TRBJ2-5, with 7 bases aligning to TRBD1. The CDR3 is made up of 18 amino acids. V shed 7 bases and J 0 bases; nucleotides not matched to a gene: 17. The germline CDR1 and CDR2 sequences are MDHEN and SYDVKM. Written as DNA, the CDR3 is TGTGCCAGCAAAAGACACATTTGGGACAGAGCGTACCAAGAGACCCAGTACTTC. The encoded protein is CASKRHIWDRAYQETQYF. Variable domain in full (rest from reference TRBV28 and TRBJ2-5): DVKVTQSSRYLVKRTGEKVFLECVQDMDHENMFWYRQDPGLGLRLIYFSYDVKMKEKGDIPEGYSVSREKKERFSLILESASTNQTSMYLCASKRHIWDRAYQETQYFGPGTRLLVL.

This clone has a handful of counts. The chain recombines TRBV15 with TRBJ1-1; no clear D gene. This CDR3 is built from 14 residues. With 0 bases removed from V and 10 bases from J, the gap between germline ends came to 15 bases. Germline CDR1 is LNHNV and CDR2 is YYDKDF (reference sequence). Here the CDR3 reads CATSRDSNRAGAFF. The DNA for the CDR3 is TGTGCCACCAGCAGAGATTCTAATCGAGCGGGAGCTTTCTTT.

J is TRBJ2-5 and V is TRBV19, with 7 bases lining up with TRBD1. This CDR3 has 13 amino acids. V was pared by 6 bases and J by 4 bases, with 5 bases of the junction left unmatched. The V gene's germline CDR1 is LNHDA and CDR2 SQIVND (reference sequence). CDR3: CASRIRGSETQYF. CDR3 coding DNA: TGTGCCAGTAGGATCAGGGGGTCAGAGACCCAGTACTTC.

This clone showed up just a few times. CDR3 amino acids: CASSPGPVGGTYEQYF. The CDR3 coding sequence is TGTGCCAGCAGCCCAGGCCCCGTGGGGGGAACCTACGAGCAGTACTTC. The chain recombines TRBV4-2 with TRBJ2-7; weak D call: TRBD2 (6 bases). V lost 4 bases, J lost 2 bases, and 18 bases lay in between. Germline CDR1 LGHNA, CDR2 YNFKEQ. The CDR3 is made up of 16 amino acids.

This clone was seen a few times. The chain recombines TRBV18 with TRBJ1-1; no clear D. The germline V and J ends were trimmed by 1 base and 1 base, with 13 bases remaining between them. The CDR3 sequence is 16 residues long. Germline CDR1 KGHSH, CDR2 LQKENI. The CDR3: CASSPLWSSGNTEAFF. In nucleotides, the CDR3 is TGTGCCAGCTCACCACTGTGGTCCAGCGGGAACACTGAAGCTTTCTTT.

This clone was counted a few times. J is TRBJ2-2 and V is TRBV5-1, with D possibly matching TRBD2 (7 bases). The CDR3 contains 17 residues. Germline V gene data show CDR1 as SGHRS and CDR2 as YFSETQ. V lost 2 bases and J 3 bases, leaving 17 bases between the germline ends. The CDR3 region is CASSFDAGAMDTGELFF. DNA of the CDR3: TGCGCCAGCAGCTTCGACGCGGGGGCGATGGACACCGGGGAGCTGTTTTTT.

This clone was detected a few times. CDR3 sequence: CASSLEGARGQPQHF. CDR3 coding DNA: TGTGCCAGCAGCTTAGAGGGGGCGCGAGGTCAGCCCCAGCATTTT. V and J are TRBV7-9 and TRBJ1-5, with TRBD1 identical over 7 bases. V lost 1 base to trimming and J lost 6 bases; unmatched junction nucleotides: 6. Germline V CDR1 and CDR2: SEHNR, FQNEAQ (reference sequence). The CDR3 has 15 residues.

This clone was seen a handful of times. The chain uses TRBV2 and TRBJ1-6, with a possible D match to TRBD1 (5 bases). The CDR3 runs 15 residues. The germline V gene encodes CDR1 SNHLY and CDR2 FYNNEI. V was pared by 10 bases and J by 8 bases, with 21 bases between. The CDR3 coding sequence is TGTGCCACCCTAGAGGGGACTATTCGGGATTCACCCCTCCACTTT. Amino acid sequence: CATLEGTIRDSPLHF.

This clone occurred a few times. The J gene is TRBJ2-7, the V gene TRBV4-2; 10 bases are shared with TRBD1. This CDR3 region has 15 residues. Germline loops: CDR1 LGHNA, CDR2 YNFKEQ. The trim removed 4 bases at V and 1 base at J, leaving 4 bases unmatched. The CDR3 loop reads CASSRGTGVSYEQYF. In DNA form, the CDR3 reads TGTGCCAGCAGCCGAGGGACAGGGGTTTCCTACGAGCAGTACTTC.